This record covers a single TCR beta chain. Only a few counts were recorded for this clonotype. What this receptor recognizes is not known. Base qualities were left out, and no much larger clone turns up one base away. These data are taken from a study of human T cells and chemical hapten exposure (dated by TCRdb to about 2021). For the study in its entirety: For sensitization, 2% DPC in acetone was applied to a 2 cm by 2 cm area of upper inner arm skin. Patients additionally received weekly therapeutic DPC doses to the scalp throughout the roughly 25-week study period. Patch testing on the upper back used Finn chambers containing 0.01% DPC, with scoring done after 6 days according to International Contact Dermatitis Research Group standards. The patient cohort, mostly female, included alopecia areata with under or over 50% scalp involvement, alopecia totalis and alopecia universalis. Libraries were combined into a pool for sequencing, and differences in TCR yield between samples came mainly from small differences in library volumes within the pool. This study followed changes in the peripheral blood TCR repertoire in vivo during primary and secondary sensitization of alopecia patients to the hapten diphenylcyclopropenone (DPC). Blood samples were taken from patients before sensitization (week 0) and at 2, 6 and about 24 weeks after DPC sensitization. Blood for TCR sequencing was provided by twenty-nine alopecia patients at one to four time points (pre-sensitization, 2, 6 and 24 weeks).

From the cysteine up to the phenylalanine, the CDR3 has a length of 13 residues. The entry retains the CDR3 DNA only, 39 bases that are in frame from base 1. V is pared back by 9 bases and J by 6 bases, with 15 bases lying between the germline termini. Taken from the germline V gene, the CDR1 and CDR2 loops are MRHNA and SNTAGT. This specimen's time point label, interpreted: pre-sensitization, week 0. What the treatment or condition label conveys for this sample: therapeutic diphenylcyclopropenone sensitization with weekly scalp DPC. Blood at each patch-test visit was drawn before the patch test was applied. Patients were considered eligible if aged 18 to 70, diagnosed with alopecia and deemed suitable for DPC therapy, and patients were excluded if pregnant. Total RNA was extracted from unfractionated whole blood collected in Tempus Blood RNA tubes. Results the study describes overall, beyond this receptor: Alopecia, a presumed autoimmune disease, was present in all patients, so the immune response of the patients might differ from that of healthy individuals. DPC sensitization did not change the number of TCRs with a frequency above 1 in 1000, and there was no evidence of changes in global repertoire structure. Significantly more large CDR3 similarity clusters were formed by expanded TCRs than by pre-sensitization or healthy control sets, consistent with antigen-driven responses. The number of PT1 expanded TCRs positively correlated with patch test score, significant at thresholds 8, 16 and 32 but not 4. Repeated subsampling changed both the strength of the expansion versus patch-test correlation and the threshold at which the correlation became significant.

Library method: RACE. TCRdb names NextSeq 500 as the instrument used. Library preparation attached unique molecular identifiers to individual cDNA molecules for quantitative, reproducible TCR counting. Each blood RNA sample was used to sequence both TCR alpha and TCR beta chains. In the original analysis: Samples had a median of roughly 87,000 TCRs, with a range from 23,224 to 690,600. The Decombinator software suite was used to annotate V, J and CDR3 in the TCR reads. To make PS versus PT1 abundance plots, every sample was subsampled to the same number of TCRs (28,000). TCRs were defined as expanded if absent before sensitization and observed at least eight times at the 2-week time point. The public reads were quality trimmed at Q25 with fastp and then assembled into clones with MiXCR by TCRdb, keeping productive beta chains. Rows matching on CDR3 protein sequence are summarized as one entry with the most common DNA and genes. TCRdb, not the original authors, processed these V and J calls. The sample yields tens of thousands of distinct CDR3 sequences; about 15% were counted once. Together, the top ten hold over 3.5% of the sample.

This specimen was whole blood, taken in connection with sensitization to the hapten diphenylcyclopropenone (DPC). The chain is encoded by TRBV6-4 joined to TRBJ1-5; the D gene assignment is ambiguous. This clonotype was sampled from a woman aged 50 to 65 with alopecia areata. Some clones in this sample may be carry-over from other donors' samples. The nucleotides are TGTGCCAGGCGACCAGGAACGAGTCAGCCCCAGCATTTT. It specifies CARRPGTSQPQHF.